The rows below give T cell receptor beta chains drawn from one sample of a study of CD8+CD57+ T cells in acquired aplastic anemia. MiXCR was run by TCRdb on the reads, yielding one entry per CDR3 protein. There are some 190,000 distinct CDR3 sequences in the sample; approximately 50% occur only once, and about 15% lies in the top ten. The sequenced sample was sorted CD4+, CD8+, or CD8+CD57+ T cells (not recorded which) from PBMCs. These receptors all stem from a human donor in good health, serving as a control. Each CDR3 is given with its conserved first and last residue. A D gene is named only where the DNA matches it firmly. Only part of the rows carry a size: once, few, many, or a class if the clone is expanded.

j_call d_call v_call clone_size cdr3_aa cdr3_nt
TRBJ2-1 TRBD2 TRBV2 . CASSEGSGRADEQFF TGTGCCAGCAGCGAAGGGAGTGGGAGGGCCGATGAGCAGTTCTTC
TRBJ1-6 . TRBV7-2 . CASSLAIGSSPLHF TGTGCCAGCAGCTTAGCTATAGGGAGTTCACCCCTCCACTTT
TRBJ2-6 . TRBV7-3 many CASSLRAGRRSGANVLTF TGTGCCAGCAGCTTAAGGGCAGGGAGACGCTCTGGGGCCAACGTCCTGACTTTC
TRBJ1-2 . TRBV19 many CASSITSTGGVYGYTF TGTGCCAGTAGTATAACCTCGACAGGCGGGGTCTATGGCTACACCTTC
TRBJ1-1 TRBD1 TRBV6-6 . CASGLDRTGGTMETEAFF TGTGCCAGTGGTCTGGATCGGACAGGAGGGACTATGGAGACTGAAGCTTTCTTT
TRBJ2-7 TRBD1 TRBV7-3 few CASSLPGTVANGYEQYF TGTGCCAGCAGCCTTCCCGGGACAGTTGCGAACGGCTACGAGCAGTACTTC
TRBJ1-2 . TRBV10-3 . CAISGRKGDGGYTF TGTGCCATCAGCGGACGCAAGGGCGATGGGGGCTACACCTTC
TRBJ2-5 . TRBV2 . CASSVFKGGQETQYF TGTGCCAGCAGTGTGTTTAAGGGGGGTCAAGAGACCCAGTACTTC
TRBJ2-7 . TRBV25-1 . CASRPASGTREQYF TGTGCCAGCAGGCCGGCTTCCGGGACGAGGGAGCAGTACTTC
TRBJ1-1 . TRBV3-1 . CASSQVRGNTEAFF TGTGCCAGCAGCCAAGTCAGGGGGAACACTGAAGCTTTCTTT
TRBJ2-7 TRBD1 TRBV15 . CATSRPPGQGSYEQYF TGTGCCACCAGCAGACCCCCTGGACAGGGGTCCTACGAGCAGTACTTC
TRBJ1-1 TRBD1 TRBV2 many CASSGRQGGETEAFF TGTGCCAGCAGTGGGAGACAGGGGGGGGAGACTGAAGCTTTCTTT
TRBJ1-1 . TRBV10-3 many CAIKRSLFGEGTEAFF TGTGCCATCAAACGGTCCCTCTTCGGGGAAGGGACTGAAGCTTTCTTT
TRBJ1-5 . TRBV19 . CASSIDRAFNQPQHF TGTGCCAGTAGTATAGACAGGGCCTTCAATCAGCCCCAGCATTTT
TRBJ2-7 . TRBV11-3 many CASSPGPAREQYF TGTGCCAGCAGCCCGGGACCTGCGAGGGAGCAGTACTTC
TRBJ2-7 . TRBV5-4 . CASSFMTGAAYEQYF TGTGCCAGCAGCTTCATGACCGGGGCGGCCTACGAGCAGTACTTC
TRBJ1-2 . TRBV19 many CAKNRTDYGYTF TGTGCCAAAAATCGGACAGACTATGGCTACACCTTC
TRBJ2-1 . TRBV6-6 many CASSYPATDSYNEQFF TGTGCCAGCAGTTACCCCGCGACAGATTCTTACAATGAGCAGTTCTTC
TRBJ2-7 . TRBV5-6 few CASSLEMGEQYF TGTGCCAGCAGCTTGGAGATGGGCGAGCAGTACTTC
TRBJ1-5 TRBD1 TRBV19 . CASSMGQGNGQPQHF TGTGCCAGTAGTATGGGACAGGGGAACGGACAGCCCCAGCATTTT
TRBJ2-7 TRBD2 TRBV5-1 many CASSWGLATEQYF TGCGCCAGCAGCTGGGGACTAGCTACCGAGCAGTACTTC
TRBJ2-7 . TRBV19 . CASSRSGASPYEQYF TGTGCCAGTAGTAGATCAGGGGCTTCCCCCTACGAGCAGTACTTC
TRBJ2-3 TRBD1 TRBV7-2 . CASSLRQGGSTDTQYF TGTGCCAGCAGCTTACGACAGGGGGGGAGCACAGATACGCAGTATTTT
TRBJ2-7 . TRBV20-1 . CSARLQTEQYF TGCAGTGCTAGACTACAGACCGAGCAGTACTTC
TRBJ2-6 . TRBV6-2/TRBV6-3 . CASTRGGSGANVLTF TGTGCCAGCACCCGAGGTGGATCAGGGGCCAACGTCCTGACTTTC
TRBJ1-6 TRBD1 TRBV10-3 few CAISGTGVNSPLHF TGTGCCATCAGTGGGACAGGGGTTAATTCACCCCTCCACTTT
TRBJ2-5 . TRBV7-9 . CASTDIQGFETQYF TGTGCCAGCACCGATATCCAGGGTTTTGAGACCCAGTACTTC
TRBJ1-5 . TRBV12-3/TRBV12-4 many CASRGTGNQPQHF TGTGCCAGCAGGGGGACGGGGAATCAGCCCCAGCATTTT
TRBJ1-2 . TRBV12-3/TRBV12-4 . CASSLAPGSPGGYTF TGTGCCAGCAGTTTAGCGCCGGGATCCCCTGGTGGCTACACCTTC
TRBJ2-2 TRBD2 TRBV5-4 few CASSVGLAGGPNTGELFF TGTGCCAGCAGCGTGGGACTAGCGGGGGGCCCGAACACCGGGGAGCTGTTTTTT
TRBJ1-6 . TRBV15 few CATSRGPDSQNSPLHF TGTGCCACCAGCAGGGGGCCGGACAGCCAAAATTCACCCCTCCACTTT
TRBJ2-7 TRBD1 TRBV2 many CASGRQGPYEQYF TGTGCCAGCGGTAGACAGGGGCCCTACGAGCAGTACTTC
TRBJ1-3 TRBD1 TRBV6-1 few CASSPGTGVKRNTIYF TGTGCCAGCAGTCCCGGGACAGGGGTGAAGCGAAACACCATATATTTT
TRBJ1-5 . TRBV20-1 . CSARPTGRGSNQPQHF TGCAGTGCTAGGCCTACAGGGAGAGGGAGCAATCAGCCCCAGCATTTT
TRBJ1-4 . TRBV6-5 many CASRTSGGEKLFF TGTGCCAGCAGGACCTCAGGTGGAGAAAAACTGTTTTTT
TRBJ1-4 . TRBV20-1 many CSARDGGLSEKLFF TGCAGTGCTAGGGATGGGGGGCTGAGTGAAAAACTGTTTTTT
TRBJ1-5 . TRBV19 . CASSMGAAVQPQHF TGTGCCAGTAGTATGGGGGCCGCCGTACAGCCCCAGCATTTT
TRBJ1-6 . TRBV2 . CASTSTHNSPLHF TGTGCCAGCACTTCGACACACAATTCACCCCTCCACTTT
TRBJ2-1 . TRBV19 . CASSHNNRAGNYNEQFF TGTGCCAGTAGTCACAATAACAGGGCTGGCAACTACAATGAGCAGTTCTTC
TRBJ2-3 . TRBV7-9 many CASSISDGTDTQYF TGTGCCAGCAGCATTTCGGACGGGACAGATACGCAGTATTTT
TRBJ2-7 . TRBV29-1 . CSVALFGAGGYEQYF TGCAGCGTTGCGCTTTTTGGCGCAGGGGGGTACGAGCAGTACTTC
TRBJ1-1 . TRBV20-1 few CSARDREVYTEAFF TGCAGTGCTAGAGATCGGGAGGTGTACACTGAAGCTTTCTTT
TRBJ2-3 . TRBV2 few CATAPHEGQDTQYF TGTGCCACCGCACCCCACGAGGGCCAAGATACGCAGTATTTT
TRBJ2-7 TRBD2 TRBV20-1 . CSARVRGSSYEQYF TGCAGTGCTAGAGTGCGGGGGAGCTCCTACGAGCAGTACTTC